This T cell receptor beta chain emerged from a study of OX40 agonist ivuxolimab in advanced cancers. For the wider study: Ivuxolimab was an agonistic, fully human IgG2 monoclonal antibody directed against OX40 (CD134), a costimulatory receptor. The purpose of peripheral TCRbeta sequencing was to test whether ivuxolimab changed TCR sequence diversity and led to clonal T-cell expansion. The paper reports the monotherapy dose-escalation portion (N of about 54 patients) of the phase I ivuxolimab trial. Three dose-escalation patients achieved partial responses, one with hepatocellular carcinoma and two with cutaneous melanoma. Among the roughly 50 dose-escalation patients, 19 had hepatocellular carcinoma, around 15 melanoma, 9 renal cell carcinoma and 9 head and neck cancer. In the dose-escalation cohort, 65% to 85% of patients were male, and the mean age was roughly 56 years with a range of roughly 20 to 85. Intravenous ivuxolimab was administered to patients every 2 weeks at six dose levels: 0.01, 0.1, 0.3, 1.5, 3 and 10 mg/kg. Prior anti-PD-1, anti-PD-L1 or anti-CTLA-4 therapy was permitted, and checkpoint inhibitors had been received by 30% to 40% of dose-escalation patients. The investigation overall reported the following: After ivuxolimab, CD8+ T cells had more expanded clones than CD4+ T cells on average. In partial responders in the 0.1-3.0 mg/kg groups, normalized peripheral clonal expansion was found to be among the lowest, especially among CD8+ T cells. The antigen specificity of the clonally expanded peripheral T cells was not determined. At doses from 0.1 to 3.0 mg/kg, clonal expansion was seen in both CD4+ and CD8+ blood T cells between baseline and week 6. Low levels of normalized T-cell clonal expansion were also seen in some patients who did not respond.

Patients with autoimmune disease history or receiving systemic immunosuppression were excluded from the trial. In every dose cohort, peripheral blood was drawn for TCR sequencing at baseline, cycle 4 day 1, and cycle 7 day 1. Samples came from an open-label, multicenter, first-in-human phase I dose-escalation trial of ivuxolimab. Adults with locally advanced or metastatic melanoma, renal cell carcinoma, hepatocellular carcinoma or head and neck squamous cell carcinoma were enrolled in the trial. Before TCR sequencing, CD4+ T cells and CD8+ T cells were sorted from peripheral blood as separate populations. With respect to this clone: What this receptor recognizes is not known. Germline is not matched at one junction end, which may reflect a read error.

From the germline V gene, CDR1 is MDHEN and CDR2 is SYDVKM. Counted from cysteine to phenylalanine, this CDR3 has 17 amino acids. Only the CDR3 portion is preserved as DNA: 51 bases, with reading frame beginning at the first base. To sequence the TCRbeta CDR3 region, genomic DNA was isolated from the sorted cells. The immunoSEQ Assay was used for sequencing of TCRbeta CDR3 regions. Entries here come from immuneACCESS through TCRdb and include only in-frame sequences with V and J called. Some clones fail to appear in such tables; in the studies checked, an unresolved V gene covers under half of the shortfall, and the cause of the remainder is unknown. The sample profile shows roughly 80,000 clones; around four fifths of them were found once. The ten largest clones capture 6.6% of the sample.

The TCR originated in an adult with an advanced solid tumor such as melanoma, head and neck, liver or kidney cancer. The chain was built from TRBV28 and TRBJ2-5; TRBD1 is a possible D gene, resting on 12 matching bases. Sequencing used CD4+ or CD8+ T cells sorted from blood, obtained in a trial of the OX40 agonist ivuxolimab. The DNA is as follows: TGCGCGGGTGGGGACAGGGGGCTTAGCGGGAGGGACGGGACCCAGTACTTC. It codes for CAGGDRGLSGRDGTQYF.